The 26 T cell receptor beta chains below were found in one sample sequenced in a study of T cell responses to AZD1222 COVID-19 vaccine. Sequenced by immunoSEQ multiplex PCR; TCRdb stores in-frame clones only, minus some. Among about 180,000 clones listed, about 91% were seen once. Source: peripheral blood, taken 28 days after the second AZD1222 dose. The receptors come from an adult who received the AZD1222 COVID-19 vaccine.

This chain uses TRBV7-2 with TRBJ1-5; no definite D call. This CDR3 is 17 amino acids long. Per the germline V gene, CDR1 is SGHTA and CDR2 is FQGNSA. Trimming stripped 2 bases from V and 0 bases from J, with 14 bases between. This chain's CDR3 is CASSLYSLAYSNQPQHF. The CDR3 DNA sequence: TGTGCCAGCAGCTTATATTCCTTGGCATATAGCAATCAGCCCCAGCATTTT.

The chain links TRBV7-8 to TRBJ2-7; D is possibly TRBD1 (6 bases). The CDR3 runs 14 residues. The germline gives CDR1 SGHVS, CDR2 FQNEAQ. Trimming pared 5 bases from V and 3 bases from J, leaving 14 bases between. This CDR3 reads CASSPRQDSYEQYF. CDR3 bases: TGTGCCAGCAGCCCACGACAGGATAGCTACGAGCAGTACTTC.

This clone came up a few times. This chain connects TRBV4-2 to TRBJ2-5, with TRBD1 identical over 7 bases. CDR1 LGHNA and CDR2 YNFKEQ come from the germline V gene. The length of the CDR3 is 14 residues. Trimming at V came to 1 base and at J to 2 bases, leaving 1 base not matched to a gene. The CDR3 DNA is TGTGCCAGCAGCCAAGCGGACAGGCAAGAGACCCAGTACTTC. Translated, it gives CASSQADRQETQYF.

The chain recombines TRBV4-1 with TRBJ1-3; unclear D gene. The CDR3 runs to 15 residues. V was cut by 4 bases and J by 0 bases, with 10 bases left in between. Looked up from germline, CDR1 is MGHRA and CDR2 is YSYEKL. CDR3 amino acids: CASSPRTVSGNTIYF. The CDR3 DNA follows: TGCGCCAGCAGCCCTCGGACGGTCTCTGGAAACACCATATATTTT.

CDR3 sequence (DNA): TGTGCCAGCAGCCCCGGGGGGAGGGCCGGGGAGCTGTTTTTT. Translating gives CASSPGGRAGELFF. This chain links TRBV5-4 with TRBJ2-2; 7 bases agree with TRBD2. V was clipped by 4 bases and J by 6 bases; unmatched bases: 6. Germline loops: CDR1 SGHNT, CDR2 YYREEE (reference sequence). The CDR3 is made up of 14 amino acids.

The gene calls are TRBV3-1 (or the pseudogene TRBV3-2) and TRBJ1-2; D remains ambiguous. The CDR3 spans 14 residues. Deletions cut 3 bases from V and 0 bases from J, with 8 bases between. Germline values: CDR1 LGHDT, CDR2 YNNKEL (reference sequence). The CDR3, as DNA: TGTGCCAGCAGCCAGCAAGCTTCTAACTATGGCTACACCTTC. Amino acids: CASSQQASNYGYTF.

The rearrangement joins TRBV21-1 to TRBJ1-2; the table's D call, TRBD1, has no DNA check behind it. TRBV21-1 is marked as a pseudogene. The CDR3 runs to 17 residues. The CDR3, as DNA: TGTGCCAGCAGCAAATCGCCCTCGGCAGGGGGCCGCTATGGCTACACCTTC. Protein: CASSKSPSAGGRYGYTF.

The chain combines TRBV9 with TRBJ2-5; D not certain. CDR1 is SGDLS and CDR2 is YYNGEE in the germline V gene. CDR3 length: 14 amino acids. V lost 0 bases, J lost 1 base, and 7 bases lay in between. The CDR3 nucleotides are TGTGCCAGCAGCGTAGAGGTCTCCCAAGAGACCCAGTACTTC. Translated: CASSVEVSQETQYF.

The rearrangement joins TRBV9 to TRBJ1-6; D is undetermined. Germline lookup yields CDR1 SGDLS and CDR2 YYNGEE. The CDR3 has 13 residues. V was clipped by 5 bases and J by 9 bases, with 12 bases between them. Here the CDR3 reads CASSDSPSSPLHF. CDR3 nucleotides: TGTGCCAGCAGTGACTCTCCTAGTTCACCCCTCCACTTT.

This chain joins TRBV5-4 and TRBJ2-7; 10 bases fit TRBD1. The CDR3 totals 15 residues. Trimming removed 4 bases from V and 5 bases from J; junction bases left unmatched: 9. Germline assignment: CDR1 SGHNT and CDR2 YYREEE (reference sequence). The CDR3 spells CASSRRDRGSHEQYF. The CDR3 DNA reads TGTGCCAGCAGCCGAAGGGACAGGGGTTCTCACGAGCAGTACTTC.

The V gene is TRBV6-2 or TRBV6-3, the J gene TRBJ2-4, with TRBD1 identical over 9 bases. Per germline, CDR1 MNHEY and CDR2 SVGEGT. The CDR3 spans 19 residues. The junction had 14 bases not matched to a gene; V was cut back by 5 bases and J by 0 bases. DNA of the CDR3: TGTGCCAGCAGTGCCCGACCGGGACAGGGCTTAAGAGCCAAAAACATTCAGTACTTC. It codes for CASSARPGQGLRAKNIQYF.

The chain joins TRBV15 to TRBJ2-1, with 12 nucleotides matching TRBD2. The CDR3 totals 19 residues. CDR1 LNHNV and CDR2 YYDKDF come from the germline V gene (reference sequence). V was pared by 3 bases and J by 0 bases, with 9 bases of the junction left unmatched. The CDR3 coding sequence is TGTGCCACCAGCAGCCCACTAGCGGGGGGCCCAAGCTCCTACAATGAGCAGTTCTTC. Translating it yields CATSSPLAGGPSSYNEQFF. Full variable domain (rest looked up from reference TRBV15 and TRBJ2-1): DAMVIQNPRYQVTQFGKPVTLSCSQTLNHNVMYWYQQKSSQAPKLLFHYYDKDFNNEADTPDNFQSRRPNTSFCFLDIRSPGLGDTAMYLCATSSPLAGGPSSYNEQFFGPGTRLTVL.

The rearrangement links TRBV15 to TRBJ2-7, with 10 nucleotides matching TRBD1. CDR1 and CDR2 (germline): LNHNV, YYDKDF (reference sequence). CDR3 length: 14 residues. With V trimmed by 1 base and J by 5 bases, 2 bases remained unmatched. CDR3 DNA sequence: TGTGCCACCAGCAGAGGGGGACAGGGGCACGAGCAGTACTTC. Amino acid sequence: CATSRGGQGHEQYF.

The CDR3 here is CASSPTIDGTEAFF. The CDR3 DNA sequence: TGTGCCAGTAGTCCAACCATCGATGGGACTGAAGCTTTCTTT. The chain combines TRBV19 with TRBJ1-1, with D uncertain. The CDR3 extends over 14 amino acids. In germline, CDR1 is LNHDA, CDR2 SQIVND (reference sequence). Trimming removed 5 bases at V and 5 bases at J, with 15 bases between.

The chain recombines TRBV11-2 with TRBJ1-1, with no clear D. V lost 2 bases and J 1 base, leaving 5 bases between the germline ends. The CDR3 is made up of 13 amino acids. Germline V gene lookup returns CDR1 SGHAT and CDR2 FQNNGV. CDR3: CASSLQGNTEAFF. CDR3 in DNA: TGTGCCAGCAGCTTACAAGGGAACACTGAAGCTTTCTTT.

This clone has only one observation. V is TRBV9 and J is TRBJ1-3; D is unclear. The CDR3 length is 14 residues. Germline CDR1 SGDLS, CDR2 YYNGEE. Trimming took 5 bases from V and 1 from J, leaving 10 bases between them. Written as DNA, the CDR3 is TGTGCCAGCAGTGACCGGCCGTCTGGAAACACCATATATTTT. Amino acids: CASSDRPSGNTIYF.

The chain recombines TRBV4-3 with TRBJ1-5; D is unresolved. Trimming took 1 base from V and 7 from J, leaving 8 bases between them. CDR1 and CDR2 (germline): LGHNA, YSLEER. The CDR3 is 13 amino acids. CDR3 in amino acids: CASSQGSQQPQHF. The CDR3 nucleotides are TGCGCCAGCAGCCAAGGCAGCCAGCAGCCCCAGCATTTT.

The chain employs TRBV6-5 and TRBJ2-3; possibly TRBD2 for D (5 bases). Germline CDR1 reads MNHEY; CDR2 reads SVGAGI. The CDR3 contains 14 residues. The V end lost 2 bases, the J end lost 3 bases, and 9 bases lay between the germline ends. This CDR3 is CASSYASRTDTQYF. CDR3 bases: TGTGCCAGCAGTTACGCTAGCAGGACAGATACGCAGTATTTT.

This chain uses TRBV29-1 with TRBJ2-1, with D unresolved. V shed 6 bases and J shed 8 bases, with 14 bases lying between them. The CDR3 extends over 12 amino acids. CDR1 SQVTM and CDR2 ANQGSEA come from the germline V gene. CDR3 sequence (DNA): TGCAGCGTCGTCCCTAGGACCGATGAGCAGTTCTTC. Protein: CSVVPRTDEQFF.

Notes on this clone: The germline gene is not matched at one end of the junction; a read error may be the cause. The V call is TRBV6-1, the J call TRBJ1-1; TRBD1 might be the D (6 bases). The CDR3 has 14 residues. CDR1 MNHNS and CDR2 SASEGT come from the germline V gene. The DNA of the CDR3 is TGTGCCAGCAGGGAAGGGCAGGGGCACACTGAAGCTTTCTTT. Protein: CASREGQGHTEAFF.

The chain employs TRBV6-5 and TRBJ2-2; D remains unclear. Trimming pared 7 bases from V and 1 base from J, leaving 4 bases between. The CDR3 loop spans 12 amino acids. Germline CDR1 MNHEY, CDR2 SVGAGI. The CDR3 DNA follows: TGTGCCAGCAACAGGAACACCGGGGAGCTGTTTTTT. Amino acids: CASNRNTGELFF.

The chain couples TRBV19 to TRBJ1-4; D unresolved. The CDR3 runs 13 residues. Per germline, CDR1 LNHDA and CDR2 SQIVND (reference sequence). Deletions cut 7 bases from V and 12 bases from J, with 18 bases between. CDR3 residues: CASISPGSGQLFF. In DNA form, the CDR3 reads TGTGCCAGTATTTCACCCGGGTCCGGACAACTGTTTTTT.

This chain joins TRBV11-3 and TRBJ2-2, with 8 bases lining up with TRBD2. CDR1 and CDR2 from the germline V gene are SGHNT and YENEEA. The CDR3 extends over 18 amino acids. The junction had 6 bases not matched to a gene; V was cut back by 0 bases and J by 0 bases. This chain's CDR3 is CASSLDRGLAANTGELFF. CDR3 in DNA: TGTGCCAGCAGCTTAGATCGTGGACTAGCCGCGAACACCGGGGAGCTGTTTTTT.

The V gene is TRBV5-1, the J gene TRBJ1-6, with D tentatively TRBD1 (5 bases). The length of the CDR3 is 19 residues. V shed 4 bases and J shed 0 bases, with 20 bases lying between them. Germline V gene lookup returns CDR1 SGHRS and CDR2 YFSETQ. The CDR3, as DNA: TGCGCCAGCAGCCCCATCGACAGCAAGGGGAGCTCCTATAATTCACCCCTCCACTTT. Translating gives CASSPIDSKGSSYNSPLHF. Variable domain in full (rest from reference TRBV5-1 and TRBJ1-6): KAGVTQTPRYLIKTRGQQVTLSCSPISGHRSVSWYQQTPGQGLQFLFEYFSETQRNKGNFPGRFSGRQFSNSRSEMNVSTLELGDSALYLCASSPIDSKGSSYNSPLHFGNGTRLTVT.

The chain has TRBV5-8 and TRBJ1-1; D is undetermined. The germline gives CDR1 SGHTS, CDR2 YDEGEE. The CDR3 loop spans 14 amino acids. The ends were cut back, 2 bases at V and 5 bases at J, with 13 bases in the middle. The CDR3 reads CASSFLAGLTEAFF. The CDR3 DNA is TGTGCCAGCAGCTTCTTGGCAGGACTGACTGAAGCTTTCTTT.

V usage is TRBV7-3 and J usage is TRBJ1-6; 7 positions agree with TRBD1. The V gene's germline CDR1 is SGHTA and CDR2 FQGTGA. J lost 7 bases, V lost 5 bases, and 8 bases had no gene match. The CDR3 has 15 residues. CDR3 loop: CASSEAGTENSPLHF. The CDR3 DNA follows: TGTGCCAGCAGCGAAGCCGGGACAGAGAATTCACCCCTCCACTTT. The whole variable domain, filled in from reference TRBV7-3 and TRBJ1-6, reads GAGVSQTPSNKVTEKGKYVELRCDPISGHTALYWYRQSLGQGPEFLIYFQGTGAADDSGLPNDRFFAVRPEGSVSTLKIQRTERGDSAVYLCASSEAGTENSPLHFGNGTRLTVT.